This T cell receptor (beta chain) was sequenced during a study of cytomegalovirus exposure and HLA in healthy donors. The CDR3 runs to 14 residues. Germline V gene sequence: CDR1 SGHNT, CDR2 YYREEE (reference sequence). V lost 4 bases, J lost 3 bases, and 12 bases lay in between. The study ran its PCR with 60 Vbeta and 13 Jbeta primers. Measured with immunoSEQ multiplex PCR; TCRdb has only the in-frame clones, and not every one. Among some 97,000 clones listed, 70% to 85% were seen once. This clone was detected a few times. The sample comprised PBMCs. This TCR derives from a woman between 18 and 29 years old in good health and CMV-seronegative. The gene calls are TRBV5-4 and TRBJ2-3; a possible D gene is TRBD1 (6 bases). The CDR3 bases are TGTGCCAGCAGCCCAGGGGTAGATACAGATACGCAGTATTTT. It specifies CASSPGVDTDTQYF.